The 22 T cell receptor beta chains reported below all come from one sample, sequenced in a study of shared clonotypes between healthy human individuals. Repertoires were generated with immunoSEQ multiplex PCR, while TCRdb's copy carries only in-frame clones and drops some. The sample records approximately 1,500,000 clones, 98% being singletons. The sequenced sample consisted of naive CD4+ T cells sorted from blood. Subset: CD45RA+ positively selected. All receptors derive from a man aged 25 to 40 in good health.

The chain links TRBV7-2 to TRBJ2-5, with 14 positions matching TRBD2. Trimming cost V 6 bases and J 0 bases; bases outside gene matches: 9. This CDR3 region has 18 residues. CDR1 is SGHTA and CDR2 is FQGNSA in the germline V gene. CDR3 region: CASRSRLAGGPNQETQYF. The DNA of the CDR3 is TGTGCCAGCAGATCCCGACTAGCGGGAGGGCCGAACCAAGAGACCCAGTACTTC. The full variable domain, rest sourced from reference TRBV7-2 and TRBJ2-5, is GAGVSQSPSNKVTEKGKDVELRCDPISGHTALYWYRQSLGQGLEFLIYFQGNSAPDKSGLPSDRFSAERTGGSVSTLTIQRTQQEDSAVYLCASRSRLAGGPNQETQYFGPGTRLLVL.

The gene calls are TRBV2 and TRBJ2-7; D is ambiguous. V lost 6 bases to trimming and J lost 7 bases, with 10 bases between them. Germline loops: CDR1 SNHLY, CDR2 FYNNEI. The CDR3 is 11 residues long. The CDR3 region is CASRERREQYF. CDR3 sequence (DNA): TGTGCCAGCAGAGAACGAAGGGAGCAGTACTTC.

This clone has just one count. The rearrangement joins TRBV28 to TRBJ2-1; 9 positions agree with TRBD2. Germline V gene data show CDR1 as MDHEN and CDR2 as SYDVKM. CDR3 length: 16 amino acids. J gave up 6 bases and V 8 bases, and 14 bases lay outside the gene matches. This CDR3 reads CASPPLAGDVGNEQFF. Written as DNA, the CDR3 is TGTGCCAGCCCACCCTTAGCGGGAGATGTGGGCAATGAGCAGTTCTTC.

This chain uses TRBV18 with TRBJ2-6; no reliable D call. This CDR3 has 14 residues. CDR1 and CDR2 (germline): KGHSH, LQKENI. V lost 8 bases and J lost 1, with 9 bases in between. The CDR3 bases are TGTGCCAGCCCCCGGCGGTCTGGGGCCAACGTCCTGACTTTC. Translated: CASPRRSGANVLTF.

The chain recombines TRBV18 with TRBJ1-1; 7 bases match TRBD1. The CDR3 totals 14 residues. Germline V gene sequence: CDR1 KGHSH, CDR2 LQKENI. The trim removed 5 bases at V and 5 bases at J, leaving 8 bases unmatched. The DNA for the CDR3 is TGTGCCAGCTCAGCGAAGGGGGCCGGGACTGAAGCTTTCTTT. This encodes CASSAKGAGTEAFF.

The rearrangement joins TRBV19 to TRBJ2-1; 7 nucleotides line up with TRBD1. Germline values: CDR1 LNHDA, CDR2 SQIVND (reference sequence). The CDR3 spans 14 residues. V shed 5 bases, J shed 0 bases, and the junction held 1 base outside the gene matches. This CDR3 is CASSRQGSYNEQFF. As DNA, the CDR3 is TGTGCCAGTAGTCGACAGGGCTCCTACAATGAGCAGTTCTTC.

This chain links TRBV6-5 with TRBJ2-7; TRBD2 matches at 9 bases. With V trimmed by 3 bases and J by 2 bases, 8 bases remained unmatched. CDR1 and CDR2 from the germline V gene are MNHEY and SVGAGI. The CDR3 has 16 amino acids. CDR3 protein: CASSYKGSGGTYEQYF. CDR3 coding DNA: TGTGCCAGCAGTTATAAGGGTAGCGGGGGTACCTACGAGCAGTACTTC.

The chain is built from TRBV7-9 and TRBJ2-4; D is unresolved. CDR1 and CDR2 (germline): SEHNR, FQNEAQ (reference sequence). Trimming took 1 base from V and 8 from J, leaving 12 bases between them. The CDR3 contains 14 residues. The CDR3 DNA follows: TGTGCCAGCAGCTTAGAAGAACTTTTTGACATTCAGTACTTC. Translation: CASSLEELFDIQYF.

V and J are TRBV28 and TRBJ2-7; no clear D gene. Germline V gene lookup returns CDR1 MDHEN and CDR2 SYDVKM. With 3 bases removed from V and 1 base from J, the gap between germline ends came to 13 bases. The CDR3 consists of 15 residues. CDR3 residues: CASSFPGSRSYEQYF. DNA of the CDR3: TGTGCCAGCAGTTTCCCCGGCAGTCGGTCCTACGAGCAGTACTTC.

The chain recombines TRBV5-4 with TRBJ2-5, with unresolved D. CDR3 size: 16 residues. Trimming removed 0 bases at V and 2 bases at J, with 14 bases between. Germline CDR1 and CDR2: SGHNT and YYREEE (reference sequence). This CDR3 is CASSLGTTRLQETQYF. In nucleotides, the CDR3 is TGTGCCAGCAGCTTGGGCACCACCCGTCTACAAGAGACCCAGTACTTC.

The chain carries TRBV19 and TRBJ2-2, with TRBD1 as a possible D gene (6 bases). CDR1 and CDR2 (germline): LNHDA, SQIVND (reference sequence). The V and J ends lost 9 bases and 8 bases respectively, with 19 bases between them. The length of the CDR3 is 14 residues. CDR3 coding DNA: TGTGCCAGCTACGAACAGGGTCGGGCTGGGGAGCTGTTTTTT. Translating it yields CASYEQGRAGELFF.

The rearrangement links TRBV5-1 to TRBJ2-6, with D possibly being TRBD1 (6 bases). Trimming took 4 bases from V and 2 from J, leaving 13 bases between them. Germline V gene sequence: CDR1 SGHRS, CDR2 YFSETQ. The CDR3 extends over 16 amino acids. The CDR3 spells CASSRIPGAGANVLTF. The CDR3, as DNA: TGCGCCAGCAGCAGAATTCCAGGGGCTGGGGCCAACGTCCTGACTTTC.

In the case of this clone: This specimen includes other DNA sequences encoding the same CDR3. The chain combines TRBV20-1 with TRBJ2-7, with D uncertain. This CDR3 contains 11 residues. Trimming took off 0 bases at V and 5 bases at J, with 5 bases between the two ends. Germline CDR1 and CDR2: DFQATT and SNEGSKA (reference sequence). As DNA, the CDR3 is TGCAGTGCTAGAGATAGCCACGAGCAGTACTTC. Translation gives CSARDSHEQYF.

The chain combines TRBV29-1 with TRBJ1-4; D is ambiguous. CDR1 SQVTM and CDR2 ANQGSEA come from the germline V gene. This CDR3 contains 12 residues. Trimming took off 5 bases at V and 7 bases at J, with 11 bases between the two ends. CDR3: CSVSAIGEKLFF. In DNA form, the CDR3 reads TGCAGCGTTTCGGCTATCGGTGAAAAACTGTTTTTT.

The chain employs TRBV19 and TRBJ1-5, with D tentatively TRBD1 (6 bases). V lost 7 bases and J 5 bases, leaving 18 bases between the germline ends. CDR3 length equals 15 residues. Germline CDR1 LNHDA, CDR2 SQIVND (reference sequence). The CDR3 protein is CASTERKGGHQPQHF. The CDR3 bases are TGTGCCAGTACCGAGCGGAAGGGGGGGCATCAGCCCCAGCATTTT.

The CDR3: CASSLFGQGAREQFF. CDR3 DNA: TGTGCCAGCAGCTTATTTGGACAGGGGGCGAGGGAGCAGTTCTTC. The chain couples TRBV7-2 to TRBJ2-1, with TRBD1 matching 11 bases. The CDR3 contains 15 residues. The ends lost 2 bases at V and 10 bases at J; junction bases unmatched: 7. Germline values: CDR1 SGHTA, CDR2 FQGNSA.

The chain is built from TRBV11-2 and TRBJ2-7; TRBD2 matches 7 bases. Per the germline V gene, CDR1 is SGHAT and CDR2 is FQNNGV. There are 14 residues in the CDR3. The J segment lost 2 bases and the V segment lost 3 bases, leaving 4 bases of the junction unmatched. The CDR3 DNA sequence: TGTGCCAGCAGCTTCAGGACTAGTGCCTACGAGCAGTACTTC. This translates into CASSFRTSAYEQYF.

The V and J genes are TRBV19 and TRBJ2-2; D unresolved. Germline V gene sequence: CDR1 LNHDA, CDR2 SQIVND (reference sequence). The CDR3 length is 13 residues. Between the trimmed V and J ends, which lost 7 bases and 4 bases, there was a span of 10 bases. The CDR3 is CASIQNPTGELFF. CDR3 sequence (DNA): TGTGCCAGTATACAAAACCCCACCGGGGAGCTGTTTTTT.

The chain is built from TRBV29-1 and TRBJ2-3; D not resolved. The germline gives CDR1 SQVTM, CDR2 ANQGSEA. With 4 bases removed from V and 4 bases from J, the gap between germline ends came to 6 bases. This CDR3 spans 11 amino acids. CDR3 bases: TGCAGCGTTGTAGTCGCAGATACGCAGTATTTT. Its protein is CSVVVADTQYF.

This sequence joins TRBV2 and TRBJ2-3; TRBD2 matches 9 bases. This CDR3 is built from 15 residues. Germline trimming cut 4 bases from V and 6 bases from J; bases unmatched to any gene: 8. Per the germline V gene, CDR1 is SNHLY and CDR2 is FYNNEI. CDR3 bases: TGTGCCAGCAGTGTAGGGCTAGCGGGGTCGGATACGCAGTATTTT. As protein: CASSVGLAGSDTQYF.

The V call is TRBV29-1, the J call TRBJ2-1, with D perhaps being TRBD1 or TRBD2 (6 bases each). The germline V and J ends were trimmed by 7 bases and 9 bases, with 22 bases remaining between them. CDR1 is SQVTM and CDR2 is ANQGSEA in the germline V gene. This CDR3 contains 14 residues. The CDR3 region has the DNA TGCAGCGGCGGGACATCTCGAATTACCGGTGAGCAGTTCTTC. Protein sequence: CSGGTSRITGEQFF.

This chain uses TRBV5-1 with TRBJ2-7; D is possibly TRBD1 (5 bases). Trimming removed 3 bases from V and 0 bases from J, with 10 bases in between. The length of the CDR3 is 14 residues. CDR1 is SGHRS and CDR2 is YFSETQ in the germline V gene. Written as DNA, the CDR3 is TGCGCCAGCAGCTCCAGGGATATCTCCTACGAGCAGTACTTC. Translation: CASSSRDISYEQYF. The variable domain in full, with the rest retrieved from reference TRBV5-1 and TRBJ2-7, is KAGVTQTPRYLIKTRGQQVTLSCSPISGHRSVSWYQQTPGQGLQFLFEYFSETQRNKGNFPGRFSGRQFSNSRSEMNVSTLELGDSALYLCASSSRDISYEQYFGPGTRLTVT.